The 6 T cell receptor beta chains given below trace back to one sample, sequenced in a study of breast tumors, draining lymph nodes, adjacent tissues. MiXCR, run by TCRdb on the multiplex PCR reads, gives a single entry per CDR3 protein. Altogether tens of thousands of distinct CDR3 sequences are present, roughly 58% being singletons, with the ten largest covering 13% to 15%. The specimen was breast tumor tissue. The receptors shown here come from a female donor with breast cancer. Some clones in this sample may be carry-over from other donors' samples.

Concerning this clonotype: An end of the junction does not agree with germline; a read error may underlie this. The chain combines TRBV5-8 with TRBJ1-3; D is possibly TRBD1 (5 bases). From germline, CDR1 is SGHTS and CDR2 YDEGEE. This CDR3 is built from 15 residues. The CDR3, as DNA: TGCGCCAGCACCAAGACAGCGGGTACTGGAAACACCATATATTTT. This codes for CASTKTAGTGNTIYF.

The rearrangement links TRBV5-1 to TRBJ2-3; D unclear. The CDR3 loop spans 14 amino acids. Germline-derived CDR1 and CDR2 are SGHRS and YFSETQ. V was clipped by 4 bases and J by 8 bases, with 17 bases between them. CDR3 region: CASSVGSTAGTQYF. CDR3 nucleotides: TGCGCCAGCAGCGTAGGTAGTACCGCAGGTACGCAGTATTTT. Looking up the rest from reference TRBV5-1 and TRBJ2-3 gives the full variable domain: KAGVTQTPRYLIKTRGQQVTLSCSPISGHRSVSWYQQTPGQGLQFLFEYFSETQRNKGNFPGRFSGRQFSNSRSEMNVSTLELGDSALYLCASSVGSTAGTQYFGPGTRLTVL.

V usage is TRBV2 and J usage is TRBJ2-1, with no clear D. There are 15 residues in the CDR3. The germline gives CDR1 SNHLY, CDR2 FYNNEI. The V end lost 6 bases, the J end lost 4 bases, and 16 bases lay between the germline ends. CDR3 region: CASSLRHGSYNEQFF. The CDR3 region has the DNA TGTGCCAGCAGCCTTCGACATGGGTCGTACAATGAGCAGTTCTTC.

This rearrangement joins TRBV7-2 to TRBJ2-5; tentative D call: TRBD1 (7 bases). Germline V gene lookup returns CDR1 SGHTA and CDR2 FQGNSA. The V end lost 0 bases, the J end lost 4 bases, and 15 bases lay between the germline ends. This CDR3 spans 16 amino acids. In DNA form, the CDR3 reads TGTGCCAGCAGCTTAGCGAGGGCAGGGGGGAGAGAGACCCAGTACTTC. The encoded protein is CASSLARAGGRETQYF.

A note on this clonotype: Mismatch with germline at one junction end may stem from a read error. The CDR3 coding sequence is TGCGCCAGCAGCCAATCTGAGACCCAGCACTTC. Its translation is CASSQSETQHF. This rearrangement joins TRBV3-1 to TRBJ2-5; D is unclear. The CDR3 is 11 residues long. Germline V gives CDR1 LGHDT, CDR2 YNNKEL (reference sequence).

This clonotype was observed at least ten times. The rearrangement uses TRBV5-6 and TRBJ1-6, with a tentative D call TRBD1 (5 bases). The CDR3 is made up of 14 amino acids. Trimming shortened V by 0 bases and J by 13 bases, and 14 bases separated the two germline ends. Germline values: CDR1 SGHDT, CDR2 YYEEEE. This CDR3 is CASSLGGAQSPLHF. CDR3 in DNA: TGTGCCAGCAGCTTGGGCGGGGCACAGTCGCCCCTCCACTTT.